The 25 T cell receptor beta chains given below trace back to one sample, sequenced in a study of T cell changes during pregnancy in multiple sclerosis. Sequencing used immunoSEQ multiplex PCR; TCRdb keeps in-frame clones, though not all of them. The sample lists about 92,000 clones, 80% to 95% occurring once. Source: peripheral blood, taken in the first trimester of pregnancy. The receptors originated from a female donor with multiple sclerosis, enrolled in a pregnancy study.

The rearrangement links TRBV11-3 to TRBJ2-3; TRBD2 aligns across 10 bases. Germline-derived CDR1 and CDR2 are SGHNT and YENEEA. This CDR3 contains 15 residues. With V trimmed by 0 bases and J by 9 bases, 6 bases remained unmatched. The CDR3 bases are TGTGCCAGCAGCTTAGATGGAGCGGGGGGGCCCACGCAGTATTTT. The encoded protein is CASSLDGAGGPTQYF.

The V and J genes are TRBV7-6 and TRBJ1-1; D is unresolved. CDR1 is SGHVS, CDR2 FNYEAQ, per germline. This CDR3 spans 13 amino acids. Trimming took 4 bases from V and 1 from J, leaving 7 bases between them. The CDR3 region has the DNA TGTGCCAGCAGCTGGGAGCCGAACACTGAAGCTTTCTTT. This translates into CASSWEPNTEAFF.

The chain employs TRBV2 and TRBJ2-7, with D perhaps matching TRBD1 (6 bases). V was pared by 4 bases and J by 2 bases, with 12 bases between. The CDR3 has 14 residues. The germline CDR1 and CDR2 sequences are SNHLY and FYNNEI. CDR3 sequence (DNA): TGTGCCAGCAGTGTCTCAGGGGCGACCTACGAGCAGTACTTC. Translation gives CASSVSGATYEQYF.

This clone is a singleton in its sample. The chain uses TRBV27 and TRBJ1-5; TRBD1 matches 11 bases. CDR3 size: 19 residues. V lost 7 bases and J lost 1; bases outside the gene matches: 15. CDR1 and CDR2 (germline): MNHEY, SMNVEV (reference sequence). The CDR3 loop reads CASTPVPGQGGNSNQPQHF. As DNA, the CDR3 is TGTGCCAGCACACCAGTCCCGGGACAGGGGGGGAACAGCAATCAGCCCCAGCATTTT.

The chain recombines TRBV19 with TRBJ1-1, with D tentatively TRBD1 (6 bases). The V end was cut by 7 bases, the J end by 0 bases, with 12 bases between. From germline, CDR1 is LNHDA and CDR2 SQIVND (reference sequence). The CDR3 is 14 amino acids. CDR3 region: CASTKRGMNTEAFF. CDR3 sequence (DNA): TGTGCCAGTACCAAGAGGGGGATGAACACTGAAGCTTTCTTT. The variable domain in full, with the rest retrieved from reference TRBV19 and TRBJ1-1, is DGGITQSPKYLFRKEGQNVTLSCEQNLNHDAMYWYRQDPGQGLRLIYYSQIVNDFQKGDIAEGYSVSREKKESFPLTVTSAQKNPTAFYLCASTKRGMNTEAFFGQGTRLTVV.

The CDR3 DNA follows: TGTGCCAGCGGGATTCAGGGGACTGAAGCTTTCTTT. It translates to CASGIQGTEAFF. The chain recombines TRBV6-6 with TRBJ1-1; TRBD1 might be the D (6 bases). CDR1 is MNHNY, CDR2 SVGAGI, per germline (reference sequence). CDR3 length: 12 residues. Trimming took 8 bases from V and 5 from J, leaving 12 bases between them.

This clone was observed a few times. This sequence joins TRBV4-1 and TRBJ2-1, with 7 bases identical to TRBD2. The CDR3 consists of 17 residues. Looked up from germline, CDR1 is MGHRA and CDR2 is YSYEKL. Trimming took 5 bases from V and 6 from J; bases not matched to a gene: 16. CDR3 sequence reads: CASSEGRGREKGNEQFF. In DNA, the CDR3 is TGCGCCAGCAGCGAGGGGCGGGGGAGGGAGAAAGGCAATGAGCAGTTCTTC.

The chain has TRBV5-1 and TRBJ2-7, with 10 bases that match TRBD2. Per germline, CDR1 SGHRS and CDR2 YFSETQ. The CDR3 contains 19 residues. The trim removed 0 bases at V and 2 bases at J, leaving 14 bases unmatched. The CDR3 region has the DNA TGCGCCAGCAGCTTGGGGCTAGCGGGGGCCCTGGGGTCTCCCTACGAGCAGTACTTC. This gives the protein CASSLGLAGALGSPYEQYF.

CDR3 coding DNA: TGTGCCAGCAGCGGGGGAATTAGCGGGGGCGGGAGCACCGGGGAGCTGTTTTTT. Translation: CASSGGISGGGSTGELFF. The chain uses TRBV9 and TRBJ2-2, with 9 bases that match TRBD2. The CDR3 runs 18 residues. Germline CDR1 is SGDLS and CDR2 is YYNGEE. V was clipped by 3 bases and J by 4 bases; unmatched bases: 13.

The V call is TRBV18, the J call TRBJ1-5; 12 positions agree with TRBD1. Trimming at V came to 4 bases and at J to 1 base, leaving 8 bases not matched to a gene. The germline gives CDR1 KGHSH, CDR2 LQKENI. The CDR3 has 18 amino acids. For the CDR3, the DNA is TGTGCCAGCTCACGGGTCCCGGGACAGGGGGCCAGCAATCAGCCCCAGCATTTT. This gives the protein CASSRVPGQGASNQPQHF.

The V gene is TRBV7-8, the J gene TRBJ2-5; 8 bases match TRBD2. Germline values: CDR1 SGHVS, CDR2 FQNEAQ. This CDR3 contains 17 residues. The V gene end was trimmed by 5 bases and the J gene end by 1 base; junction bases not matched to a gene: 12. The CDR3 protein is CASSPAPSGPSQETQYF. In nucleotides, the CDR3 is TGTGCCAGCAGCCCGGCCCCTAGCGGGCCCTCCCAAGAGACCCAGTACTTC.

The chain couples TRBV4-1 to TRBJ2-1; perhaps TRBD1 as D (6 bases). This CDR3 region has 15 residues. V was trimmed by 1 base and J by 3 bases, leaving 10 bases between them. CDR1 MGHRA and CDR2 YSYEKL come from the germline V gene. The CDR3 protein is CASSQGGQNYNEQFF. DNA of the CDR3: TGCGCCAGCAGCCAAGGGGGGCAGAACTACAATGAGCAGTTCTTC.

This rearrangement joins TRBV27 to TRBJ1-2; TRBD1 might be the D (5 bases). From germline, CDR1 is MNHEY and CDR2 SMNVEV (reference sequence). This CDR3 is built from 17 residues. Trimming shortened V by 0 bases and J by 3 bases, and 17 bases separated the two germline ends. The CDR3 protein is CASSLSSMGHRDYGYTF. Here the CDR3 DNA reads TGTGCCAGCAGTTTATCATCCATGGGGCATCGGGACTATGGCTACACCTTC.

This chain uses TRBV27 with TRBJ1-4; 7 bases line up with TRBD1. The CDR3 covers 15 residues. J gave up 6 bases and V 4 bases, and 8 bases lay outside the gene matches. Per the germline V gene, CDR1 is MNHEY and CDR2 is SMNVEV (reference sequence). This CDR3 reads CASSSRRDSDEKLFF. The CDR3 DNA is TGTGCCAGCAGTTCCCGCCGGGACAGCGATGAAAAACTGTTTTTT. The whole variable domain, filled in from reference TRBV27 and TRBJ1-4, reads EAQVTQNPRYLITVTGKKLTVTCSQNMNHEYMSWYRQDPGLGLRQIYYSMNVEVTDKGDVPEGYKVSRKEKRNFPLILESPSPNQTSLYFCASSSRRDSDEKLFFGSGTQLSVL.

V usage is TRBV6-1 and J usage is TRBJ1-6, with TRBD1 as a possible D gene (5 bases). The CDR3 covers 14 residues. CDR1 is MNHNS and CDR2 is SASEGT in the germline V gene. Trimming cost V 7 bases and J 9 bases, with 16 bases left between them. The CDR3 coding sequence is TGTGCCAGCACCCTCTGGGAGGACACTTCACCCCTCCACTTT. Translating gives CASTLWEDTSPLHF.

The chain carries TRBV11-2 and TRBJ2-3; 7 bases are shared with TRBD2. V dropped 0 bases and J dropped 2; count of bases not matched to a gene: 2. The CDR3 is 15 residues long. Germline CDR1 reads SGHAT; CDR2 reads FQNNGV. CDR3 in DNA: TGTGCCAGCAGCTTAGAGCGGGGGAACACAGATACGCAGTATTTT. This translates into CASSLERGNTDTQYF.

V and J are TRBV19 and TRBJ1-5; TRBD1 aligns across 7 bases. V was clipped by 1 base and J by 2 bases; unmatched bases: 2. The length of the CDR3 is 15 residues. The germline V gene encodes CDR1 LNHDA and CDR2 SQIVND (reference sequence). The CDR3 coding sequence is TGTGCCAGTAGTATAGGACAGGGTGGCAATCAGCCCCAGCATTTT. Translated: CASSIGQGGNQPQHF.

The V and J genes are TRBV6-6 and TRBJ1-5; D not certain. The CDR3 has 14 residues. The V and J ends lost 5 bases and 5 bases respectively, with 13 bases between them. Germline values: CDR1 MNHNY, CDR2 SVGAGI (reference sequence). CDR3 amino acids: CASSQARLDQPQHF. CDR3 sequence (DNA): TGTGCCAGCAGTCAGGCACGGCTGGATCAGCCCCAGCATTTT.

The CDR3 loop is CASSLDLSGGALTTDTQYF. For the CDR3, the DNA is TGTGCCAGCAGCTTAGATCTTAGCGGGGGGGCCCTCACGACAGATACGCAGTATTTT. The chain couples TRBV7-6 to TRBJ2-3, with 11 positions matching TRBD2. Germline-derived CDR1 and CDR2 are SGHVS and FNYEAQ. CDR3 length equals 19 residues. V trimming: 1 base; J trimming: 3 bases; junction bases outside the gene matches: 12.

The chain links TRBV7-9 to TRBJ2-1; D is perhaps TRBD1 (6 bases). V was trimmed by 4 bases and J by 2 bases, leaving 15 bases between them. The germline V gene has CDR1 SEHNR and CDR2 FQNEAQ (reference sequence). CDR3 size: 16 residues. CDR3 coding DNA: TGTGCCAGCAGCTCAATACAGGGCACAACCTACAATGAGCAGTTCTTC. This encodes CASSSIQGTTYNEQFF.

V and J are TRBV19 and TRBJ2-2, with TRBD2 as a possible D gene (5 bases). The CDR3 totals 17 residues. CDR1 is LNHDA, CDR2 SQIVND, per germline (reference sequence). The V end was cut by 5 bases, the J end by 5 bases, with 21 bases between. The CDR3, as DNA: TGTGCCAGTAGTCAACCCCGAGGGAGCCCGGGGACCGGGGAGCTGTTTTTT. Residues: CASSQPRGSPGTGELFF.

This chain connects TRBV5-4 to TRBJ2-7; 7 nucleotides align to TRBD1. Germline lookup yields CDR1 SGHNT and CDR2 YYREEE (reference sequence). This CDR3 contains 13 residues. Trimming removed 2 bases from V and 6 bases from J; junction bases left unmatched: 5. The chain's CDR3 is CASSFKGAGEQYF. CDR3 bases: TGTGCCAGCAGCTTTAAGGGGGCTGGCGAGCAGTACTTC.

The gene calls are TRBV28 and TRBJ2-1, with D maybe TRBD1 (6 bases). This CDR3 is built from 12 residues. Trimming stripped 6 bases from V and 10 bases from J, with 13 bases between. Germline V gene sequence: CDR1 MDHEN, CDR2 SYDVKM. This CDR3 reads CASRQQGKEQFF. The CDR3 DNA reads TGTGCCAGCAGACAACAGGGAAAAGAGCAGTTCTTC.

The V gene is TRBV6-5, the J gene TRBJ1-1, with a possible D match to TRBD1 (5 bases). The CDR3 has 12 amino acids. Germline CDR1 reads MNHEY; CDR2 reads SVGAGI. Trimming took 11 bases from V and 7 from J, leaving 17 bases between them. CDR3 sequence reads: CAAGKFGNEAFF. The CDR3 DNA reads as TGTGCCGCAGGGAAATTCGGAAATGAAGCTTTCTTT.

CDR3 nucleotides: TGTGCCAGCAGTACAGGGACCGAGCAGTACTTC. Encoded protein: CASSTGTEQYF. The chain recombines TRBV6-5 with TRBJ2-7; D may be TRBD1 (6 bases). Trimming removed 5 bases at V and 6 bases at J, with 8 bases between. The CDR3 has 11 amino acids. Germline V gene lookup returns CDR1 MNHEY and CDR2 SVGAGI.